A single sample gave rise to the 19 T cell receptor beta chains below, sequenced in a study of Siglec-9 on CD8 T cells in melanoma. Sequenced by immunoSEQ multiplex PCR; TCRdb stores in-frame clones only, minus some. In the table there are 25,000 to 30,000 clones, 75% to 85% of which are singletons. The source material was Siglec-9- CD8+ T cells sorted from blood. These receptors all stem from a human donor in good health.

J is TRBJ2-6 and V is TRBV19; maybe TRBD2 (5 bases). Germline loops: CDR1 LNHDA, CDR2 SQIVND (reference sequence). The length of the CDR3 is 15 residues. The V end lost 4 bases, the J end lost 1 base, and 8 bases lay between the germline ends. This CDR3 is CASSTTSSGANVLTF. The CDR3 coding sequence is TGTGCCAGTAGTACTACTAGTTCTGGGGCCAACGTCCTGACTTTC.

This chain connects TRBV14 to TRBJ1-2; 8 bases align to TRBD1. The CDR3 is 15 amino acids. Germline V gives CDR1 SGHDN, CDR2 FVKESK. V was pared by 1 base and J by 8 bases, with 9 bases of the junction left unmatched. In nucleotides, the CDR3 is TGTGCCAGCAGCCAAGTCAACTCAGGGGGCATGGGCTACACCTTC. Its translation is CASSQVNSGGMGYTF.

In DNA, the CDR3 is TGTGCCAGCAGCCAAGATCCCAGGGACTACTATGGCTACACCTTC. Residues: CASSQDPRDYYGYTF. J is TRBJ1-2 and V is TRBV14; TRBD1 is a possible D gene (5 bases). Trimming removed 0 bases at V and 3 bases at J, with 11 bases between. CDR3 size: 15 residues. From germline, CDR1 is SGHDN and CDR2 FVKESK. Looking up the rest from reference TRBV14 and TRBJ1-2 gives the full variable domain: EAGVTQFPSHSVIEKGQTVTLRCDPISGHDNLYWYRRVMGKEIKFLLHFVKESKQDESGMPNNRFLAERTGGTYSTLKVQPAELEDSGVYFCASSQDPRDYYGYTFGSGTRLTVV.

The chain's CDR3 is CASIQLGSKGSGANVLTF. DNA for the CDR3: TGTGCCAGCATCCAGCTCGGCAGCAAAGGCTCTGGGGCCAACGTCCTGACTTTC. This sequence joins TRBV7-8 and TRBJ2-6, with D uncertain. V dropped 7 bases and J dropped 0 bases, with 19 bases sitting between them. Germline V gene lookup returns CDR1 SGHVS and CDR2 FQNEAQ. CDR3 length: 18 residues. The whole variable domain, filled in from reference TRBV7-8 and TRBJ2-6, reads GAGVSQSPRYKVAKRGQDVALRCDPISGHVSLFWYQQALGQGPEFLTYFQNEAQLDKSGLPSDRFFAERPEGSVSTLKIQRTQQEDSAVYLCASIQLGSKGSGANVLTFGAGSRLTVL.

CDR3 sequence: CASSVEDGGNTIYF. CDR3 sequence (DNA): TGTGCCAGCAGCGTAGAGGATGGAGGAAACACCATATATTTT. The V call is TRBV9, the J call TRBJ1-3; D is ambiguous. The CDR3 extends over 14 amino acids. CDR1 and CDR2 from the germline V gene are SGDLS and YYNGEE. V was clipped by 0 bases and J by 4 bases, with 8 bases between them.

This chain joins TRBV7-9 and TRBJ1-4; possible D gene TRBD1, 5 bases. This CDR3 is built from 17 residues. Trimming took 5 bases from V and 6 from J, leaving 22 bases between them. Germline-derived CDR1 and CDR2 are SEHNR and FQNEAQ (reference sequence). The CDR3 reads CASSPVGGTIRDEKLFF. CDR3 DNA: TGTGCCAGCAGCCCCGTGGGGGGGACCATTCGGGATGAAAAACTGTTTTTT. Combining the CDR3 with reference TRBV7-9 and TRBJ1-4 gives the whole variable domain DTGVSQNPRHKITKRGQNVTFRCDPISEHNRLYWYRQTLGQGPEFLTYFQNEAQLEKSRLLSDRFSAERPKGSFSTLEIQRTEQGDSAMYLCASSPVGGTIRDEKLFFGSGTQLSVL.

Concerning this clone: This CDR3 is also generated by other DNA sequences in the sample. V usage is TRBV27 and J usage is TRBJ2-7; D not resolved. The V gene's germline CDR1 is MNHEY and CDR2 SMNVEV (reference sequence). The CDR3 spans 13 residues. The CDR3 DNA reads as TGCGCCAGCAGTGCAACGTACAAGTACGAGCAGTACGTC. This sequence encodes CASSATYKYEQYV.

V gene TRBV6-5 combines with J gene TRBJ1-1; possibly TRBD1 for D (5 bases). Germline lookup yields CDR1 MNHEY and CDR2 SVGAGI. With 5 bases removed from V and 11 bases from J, the gap between germline ends came to 12 bases. The CDR3 has 11 residues. CDR3 in amino acids: CASSGHGTAFF. CDR3 sequence (DNA): TGTGCCAGCAGTGGACATGGGACCGCTTTCTTT.

V usage is TRBV19 and J usage is TRBJ2-2; 8 positions match TRBD2. Germline values: CDR1 LNHDA, CDR2 SQIVND (reference sequence). Trimming took 3 bases from V and 7 from J; bases not matched to a gene: 7. The CDR3 contains 15 residues. In nucleotides, the CDR3 is TGTGCCAGTAGTATTGTCGGGAGGGCCGACGGGGAGCTGTTTTTT. It is translated as CASSIVGRADGELFF.

This clone occurred once. This rearrangement joins TRBV6-1 to TRBJ1-5, with a weak D call TRBD1 (5 bases). CDR3 length: 14 amino acids. Trimming shortened V by 6 bases and J by 2 bases, and 11 bases separated the two germline ends. Per the germline V gene, CDR1 is MNHNS and CDR2 is SASEGT. In DNA, the CDR3 is TGTGCCAGCAGACAAATGGGGGGCAATCAGCCCCAGCATTTT. Translated: CASRQMGGNQPQHF.

The rearrangement links TRBV12-5 to TRBJ1-5; 7 bases align to TRBD1. Germline V CDR1 and CDR2: LGHNT, FRNRAP. Trimming cost V 1 base and J 4 bases; bases outside gene matches: 7. This CDR3 has 16 amino acids. CDR3 protein: CASGLGQGIRNQPQHF. CDR3 coding DNA: TGTGCTAGTGGTTTGGGACAGGGAATAAGAAATCAGCCCCAGCATTTT.

The chain is built from TRBV4-1 and TRBJ1-6, with a possible D match to TRBD1 (6 bases). This CDR3 is built from 15 residues. The V end was cut by 4 bases, the J end by 5 bases, with 12 bases between. Germline V gives CDR1 MGHRA, CDR2 YSYEKL. This chain's CDR3 is CASSRKTGNNSPLHF. The CDR3 region has the DNA TGCGCCAGCAGCCGAAAGACAGGAAATAATTCACCCCTCCACTTT.

The rearrangement joins TRBV6-6 to TRBJ2-7, with D uncertain. Trimming took off 2 bases at V and 7 bases at J, with 3 bases between the two ends. From germline, CDR1 is MNHNY and CDR2 SVGAGI (reference sequence). This CDR3 has 10 residues. DNA of the CDR3: TGTGCCAGCAGTTACGGGGAGCAGTACTTC. Its protein product is CASSYGEQYF.

V is TRBV4-1 and J is TRBJ2-5, with TRBD2 matching over 7 bases. The germline V gene has CDR1 MGHRA and CDR2 YSYEKL. This CDR3 has 17 residues. V was pared by 1 base and J by 3 bases, with 11 bases of the junction left unmatched. The CDR3 DNA follows: TGCGCCAGCAGCCAAGCCTCGCCGGCTAGCGGTAAAGAGACCCAGTACTTC. Translating gives CASSQASPASGKETQYF.

V is TRBV18 and J is TRBJ2-7; D unresolved. CDR3 length: 15 residues. CDR1 KGHSH and CDR2 LQKENI come from the germline V gene. V shed 1 base and J shed 8 bases, with 18 bases lying between them. The CDR3 sequence is CASSPLGGDPLQQYF. CDR3 nucleotides: TGTGCCAGCTCACCACTCGGCGGTGACCCTTTGCAGCAGTACTTC.

This clone showed up just once. V usage is TRBV7-6 and J usage is TRBJ2-1; the D is unclear. The CDR3 covers 16 residues. Germline V lookup: CDR1 SGHVS, CDR2 FNYEAQ. V was shortened by 1 base and J by 0 bases, with 10 bases between the two germline ends. The CDR3 region is CASSLEGTFSYNEQFF. For the CDR3, the DNA is TGTGCCAGCAGCTTAGAGGGAACTTTCTCCTACAATGAGCAGTTCTTC.

The chain uses TRBV27 and TRBJ2-1, with D unclear. Germline-derived CDR1 and CDR2 are MNHEY and SMNVEV (reference sequence). The CDR3 is made up of 10 amino acids. The V and J ends lost 8 bases and 6 bases respectively, with 5 bases between them. For the CDR3, the DNA is TGTGCCAGCGGGTTCAATGAGCAGTTCTTC. It yields the protein CASGFNEQFF.

The V call is TRBV7-8, the J call TRBJ2-2; D is perhaps TRBD1 (6 bases). The length of the CDR3 is 15 residues. V was pared by 2 bases and J by 8 bases, with 15 bases between. Looked up from germline, CDR1 is SGHVS and CDR2 is FQNEAQ. The DNA of the CDR3 is TGTGCCAGCAGCTTACAGGGGCCGTTAAAAGGGGAGCTGTTTTTT. Protein product: CASSLQGPLKGELFF.

The chain carries TRBV27 and TRBJ2-1, with 9 bases identical to TRBD2. The germline V gene encodes CDR1 MNHEY and CDR2 SMNVEV (reference sequence). This CDR3 has 15 residues. With 6 bases clipped from V and 16 bases from J, the junction kept 19 bases outside the gene matches. The chain's CDR3 is CASSPRHDPGLALFF. CDR3 coding DNA: TGTGCCAGCAGCCCAAGGCATGACCCGGGACTAGCCCTTTTCTTC.